Listed here are 12 T cell receptor beta chains from one sample, sequenced in a study of shared clonotypes between healthy human individuals. Profiled with immunoSEQ multiplex PCR; TCRdb holds only in-frame clones, not every one. The sample contains under 600,000 clones, around 95% of which appear only once. Sequencing used naive CD4+ T cells sorted from blood. Described subset: CD45RA+ positively selected. Source of these receptors: a woman between 25 and 40 years old in good health.

The V call is TRBV5-8, the J call TRBJ2-2, with no clear D. Per germline, CDR1 SGHTS and CDR2 YDEGEE. The CDR3 consists of 16 residues. V lost 0 bases and J 0 bases, leaving 9 bases between the germline ends. The CDR3, as DNA: TGTGCCAGCAGCTTGGTCAACAGCGCGAACACCGGGGAGCTGTTTTTT. It yields the protein CASSLVNSANTGELFF.

The chain couples TRBV6-1 to TRBJ1-5, with unresolved D. V was pared by 2 bases and J by 7 bases, with 9 bases between. This CDR3 region has 13 residues. From germline, CDR1 is MNHNS and CDR2 SASEGT. The CDR3 DNA reads as TGTGCCAGCAGTGAACTGGGTTGGCAGCCCCAGCATTTT. Protein product: CASSELGWQPQHF.

This chain joins TRBV10-3 and TRBJ2-2; 9 positions match TRBD2. Germline lookup yields CDR1 ENHRY and CDR2 SYGVKD. The V and J ends lost 6 bases and 4 bases, in that order; junction bases with no gene match: 12. The CDR3 consists of 17 residues. CDR3 in amino acids: CAIRGGGRASGTGELFF. In DNA form, the CDR3 reads TGTGCCATCAGAGGGGGCGGGAGGGCCTCGGGCACCGGGGAGCTGTTTTTT.

This CDR3 reads CASSPLSGIQETQYF. The CDR3 DNA follows: TGTGCCAGCAGCCCCCTTAGCGGAATCCAAGAGACCCAGTACTTC. The chain has TRBV11-2 and TRBJ2-5; maybe TRBD2 (6 bases). Germline assignment: CDR1 SGHAT and CDR2 FQNNGV. V was shortened by 5 bases and J by 1 base, with 14 bases between the two germline ends. The CDR3 loop spans 15 amino acids.

V usage is TRBV28 and J usage is TRBJ1-1; D is uncertain. Trimming took off 3 bases at V and 5 bases at J, with 4 bases between the two ends. Looked up from germline, CDR1 is MDHEN and CDR2 is SYDVKM. This CDR3 has 11 amino acids. CDR3 amino acids: CASSLFTEAFF. Here the CDR3 DNA reads TGTGCCAGCAGTTTGTTTACTGAAGCTTTCTTT.

This chain links TRBV15 with TRBJ1-3; 8 nucleotides agree with TRBD1. Germline CDR1 LNHNV, CDR2 YYDKDF (reference sequence). V lost 1 base, J lost 4 bases, and 6 bases stayed unmatched. CDR3 length: 16 amino acids. CDR3 protein: CATSRVQDRVGNTIYF. CDR3 sequence (DNA): TGTGCCACCAGCAGAGTTCAGGACAGGGTCGGAAACACCATATATTTT.

CDR3 sequence (DNA): TGTGCCACCAGCTTAATTAGACATAACCAAGAGACCCAGTACTTC. Protein product: CATSLIRHNQETQYF. The chain couples TRBV15 to TRBJ2-5; D gene ambiguous. Germline CDR1 and CDR2: LNHNV and YYDKDF (reference sequence). The V end lost 5 bases, the J end lost 0 bases, and 13 bases lay between the germline ends. The CDR3 contains 15 residues.

V gene TRBV7-9 combines with J gene TRBJ2-5, with D uncertain. Trimming shortened V by 1 base and J by 3 bases, and 21 bases separated the two germline ends. Germline CDR1 SEHNR, CDR2 FQNEAQ (reference sequence). The CDR3 has 18 amino acids. CDR3 in DNA: TGTGCCAGCAGCTTAGTGTTCGAGACGGTCAGCAAGGAAGAGACCCAGTACTTC. This gives the protein CASSLVFETVSKEETQYF.

The chain employs TRBV19 and TRBJ1-3; tentatively, D is TRBD1 (5 bases). Trimming shortened V by 7 bases and J by 8 bases, and 18 bases separated the two germline ends. CDR3 length: 14 amino acids. CDR1 is LNHDA and CDR2 is SQIVND in the germline V gene (reference sequence). CDR3 residues: CASTAPGLIDTIYF. As DNA, the CDR3 is TGTGCCAGTACAGCACCGGGGCTAATAGACACCATATATTTT.

V gene TRBV27 combines with J gene TRBJ2-4; D call uncertain. Deletions cut 3 bases from V and 0 bases from J, with 12 bases between. The CDR3 contains 16 residues. CDR1 and CDR2 (germline): MNHEY, SMNVEV (reference sequence). In nucleotides, the CDR3 is TGTGCCAGCAGTTTTTATGGGTCCCGAGCCAAAAACATTCAGTACTTC. Its protein product is CASSFYGSRAKNIQYF.

CDR3 protein: CASSSSGRGTNTGELFF. In DNA form, the CDR3 reads TGTGCCAGCAGCTCTAGCGGGAGAGGTACGAACACCGGGGAGCTGTTTTTT. This chain links TRBV7-9 with TRBJ2-2; 10 bases are a match to TRBD2. The V segment lost 4 bases and the J segment 0 bases; nucleotides outside the gene matches: 5. This CDR3 spans 17 amino acids. Germline CDR1 is SEHNR and CDR2 is FQNEAQ (reference sequence).

V is TRBV28 and J is TRBJ1-1; D gene uncertain. The V gene's germline CDR1 is MDHEN and CDR2 SYDVKM. Trimming cost V 7 bases and J 4 bases, with 19 bases left between them. CDR3 length equals 15 residues. The CDR3 DNA sequence: TGTGCCAGCACCTACCCACCGGGGAGAATCACTGAAGCTTTCTTT. Translation: CASTYPPGRITEAFF.